These 9 T cell receptor beta chains came from one sample sequenced in a study of cytomegalovirus exposure and HLA in healthy donors (TCRdb year 2017). The library was generated by the immunoSEQ multiplex PCR assay. TCRdb limited this immuneACCESS table to in-frame rearrangements with V and J called. A share of clones is missing; checked studies link under half to unresolved V genes, and the rest is unexplained. The sample table shows some 120,000 clones, and around 94% are seen once. The ten largest clones take up more than 0.9% of the sample. The material sequenced was PBMCs. All receptors come from a woman between 18 and 29 years old in good health and CMV-seronegative.

Concerning this clone: Other DNA sequences in this specimen translate into the identical CDR3. The chain has TRBV6-5 and TRBJ2-1, with TRBD2 matching over 7 bases. The CDR3 has 14 residues. Germline values: CDR1 MNHEY, CDR2 SVGAGI. J gave up 7 bases and V 6 bases, and 9 bases lay outside the gene matches. Here the CDR3 reads CASSLAGVGNEQFF. CDR3 DNA: TGTGCCAGCAGCTTAGCGGGTGTCGGGAATGAGCAGTTCTTC.

The chain joins TRBV5-4 to TRBJ2-7; D perhaps matches TRBD1 (5 bases). The CDR3 extends over 15 amino acids. From germline, CDR1 is SGHNT and CDR2 YYREEE (reference sequence). The V and J ends lost 3 bases and 0 bases respectively, with 13 bases between them. In DNA, the CDR3 is TGTGCCAGCAGCTCAAGTCAGGGAAACTCCTACGAGCAGTACTTC. It encodes CASSSSQGNSYEQYF. The variable domain in full, with the rest retrieved from reference TRBV5-4 and TRBJ2-7, is ETGVTQSPTHLIKTRGQQVTLRCSSQSGHNTVSWYQQALGQGPQFIFQYYREEENGRGNFPPRFSGLQFPNYSSELNVNALELDDSALYLCASSSSQGNSYEQYFGPGTRLTVT.

This clone has only one observation. The chain carries TRBV2 and TRBJ2-1; D unresolved. Germline CDR1 and CDR2: SNHLY and FYNNEI. Trimming stripped 6 bases from V and 1 base from J, with 13 bases between. CDR3 length: 15 residues. CDR3 coding DNA: TGTGCCAGCAGGTCGTTTAGTGGTTCCTACAATGAGCAGTTCTTC. Protein: CASRSFSGSYNEQFF.

The chain has TRBV27 and TRBJ2-2; 12 bases fit TRBD2. Losses at the gene ends were 10 bases for V and 3 bases for J; bases not matched to a gene: 12. This CDR3 spans 17 amino acids. Germline assignment: CDR1 MNHEY and CDR2 SMNVEV (reference sequence). This CDR3 reads CATTGLAGGPYTGELFF. CDR3 DNA sequence: TGTGCCACCACAGGGCTAGCGGGAGGGCCTTACACCGGGGAGCTGTTTTTT.

This chain connects TRBV21-1 to TRBJ1-2. TRBV21-1 constitutes a pseudogene. The CDR3 spans 14 residues. The CDR3 sequence: CASSPRRSDYGYTF. The DNA of the CDR3 is TGTGCCAGCAGCCCCCGGAGGTCCGACTATGGCTACACCTTC.

The J gene is TRBJ2-2, the V gene TRBV13, with unresolved D. This CDR3 is 17 amino acids long. The germline V and J ends were trimmed by 8 bases and 3 bases, with 22 bases remaining between them. Germline assignment: CDR1 PRHDT and CDR2 FYEKMQ (reference sequence). The CDR3 bases are TGTGCCAGCGAAGTACAGATGAAATTCCTCCACACCGGGGAGCTGTTTTTT. It translates to CASEVQMKFLHTGELFF.

The chain uses TRBV18 and TRBJ1-2, with 7 positions matching TRBD1. Germline lookup yields CDR1 KGHSH and CDR2 LQKENI. Trimming took 2 bases from V and 7 from J; bases not matched to a gene: 10. This CDR3 region has 15 residues. CDR3 nucleotides: TGTGCCAGCTCACCAGGGACAGATCGGCCCATTGGCTACACCTTC. Translating gives CASSPGTDRPIGYTF.

This chain connects TRBV5-1 to TRBJ2-7; 7 bases line up with TRBD1. CDR1 and CDR2 from the germline V gene are SGHRS and YFSETQ. The CDR3 runs 13 residues. Trimming removed 2 bases from V and 2 bases from J; junction bases left unmatched: 1. The CDR3 nucleotides are TGCGCCAGCAGCTTAGACAGGGCCTACGAGCAGTACTTC. Translation gives CASSLDRAYEQYF.

This chain connects TRBV4-1 to TRBJ1-1; 7 bases are a match to TRBD1. After removal of 4 bases from V and 1 base from J, the junction contained 3 bases not matched to a gene. The CDR3 totals 14 residues. The germline CDR1 and CDR2 sequences are MGHRA and YSYEKL. CDR3 region: CASSLWTGNTEAFF. DNA of the CDR3: TGCGCCAGCAGCCTTTGGACAGGGAACACTGAAGCTTTCTTT.